This T cell receptor (beta chain) emerged from a study of PD-1 blockade in classical Hodgkin lymphoma (dated by TCRdb to the early 2020s). For the wider study: Nivolumab dosing was 3 mg/kg intravenously every 2 weeks, continuing until either disease progression or unacceptable toxicity. The study used TCR beta sequencing and CyTOF to define a peripheral blood immune signature of response to PD-1 blockade in classical Hodgkin lymphoma. What the work shows at the level of the full study, not this receptor alone: Baseline diversity similar to that of newly diagnosed patients was observed in trial patients achieving complete response, whereas significantly lower diversity was observed in partial responders and progressors. Baseline TCR diversity was reported as lower in newly diagnosed patients than in healthy donors, and lower still in relapsed/refractory patients. Diversity was lower in patients who began nivolumab less than 1 year after ASCT, so these patients were left out of later analyses to avoid confounding by immune reconstitution. A significant rise by C4D1 was seen in CD4+ but not CD8+ TCR diversity (p=0.0027 vs p=0.16), with the rise being most apparent in complete responders (p=0.02). The study was limited to a single clinical trial cohort, and causes of repertoire differences, possibly disease activity or prior therapy, remained undefined.

The sample's time point label is to be understood as: cycle 4 day 1 (C4D1), after more than five weeks of nivolumab. All trial patients had relapsed after autologous stem cell transplantation, with cohorts A, B and C differing in prior brentuximab vedotin exposure. The trial cohort included 45 to 65 patients with relapsed/refractory classical Hodgkin lymphoma, and each patient had a best overall response of complete response, partial response or progressive disease. Single-agent nivolumab was administered to trial patients in the multi-cohort phase II CheckMate 205 trial. An independent review committee assessed best overall response by applying the 2007 International Working Group response criteria. Trial PBMCs were obtained immediately prior to nivolumab initiation (C1D1) and on therapy at cycle 2 day 1 and cycle 4 day 1. Peripheral blood was collected in 8 mL Vacutainer Cell Preparation Tubes, from which PBMCs were isolated by centrifugation and then cryopreserved.

CDR1 and CDR2 (LGHNT, FRNRAP) derive from the germline V gene. V is reduced by 6 bases and J by 9 bases, leaving a spacing of 24 bases between them. The cysteine opens and the phenylalanine closes a CDR3 of 16 amino acids. Only CDR3 DNA is held: 48 bases, read in frame from base 1. Turning to this clone: No antigen is known for it. Per-base qualities were not stored, and no clone one base away is much larger.

Genomic DNA was extracted with the Qiagen DNeasy kit from unsorted PBMCs and from negatively selected CD4+ and CD8+ fractions. TCR beta CDR3 regions were subjected to amplification by immunoSEQ multiplex PCR with primers that anneal to V and J segments. A synthetic immune receptor repertoire was used to minimize amplification bias, and remaining bias was computationally removed after sequencing. The original pipeline was this. Custom Python scripts were used to quantify repertoire diversity as the Shannon entropy index. Unsorted, CD4+ and CD8+ repertoires were analyzed separately, except in combined analyses where CD4+ and CD8+ sequences were merged in silico. Clonal expansion was defined as a frequency increase of at least 2-fold after treatment compared with C1D1, and clones undetected at baseline were assigned a pseudocount of 0.5. Clones with 0 or 1 copy at C1D1 were classified as singleton clones, and clones with 2 or more copies were classified as non-singleton clones. By matching protein sequences in sorted samples from the same patient, clones expanded in unsorted samples were annotated as CD4+, CD8+ or unknown. Wilcoxon tests on paired samples were used to test diversity changes from C1D1 to C4D1. As stored in TCRdb, this immuneACCESS dataset retains in-frame rearrangements with V and J assigned. A fraction of the clones does not appear; measured against another copy, unresolved V genes explain less than half of the discrepancy, and the remainder lacks a known reason. That table furnishes V, J and clone size, whereas the DNA furnished D and trimming. Present in this sample are 50,000 to 65,000 clones, roughly 87% of which were seen just once. Less than 9% of the sample goes to the ten largest clones.

This material consisted of peripheral blood mononuclear cells (PBMCs), taken before the fourth cycle of nivolumab. Recombination joined TRBV12-5 with TRBJ2-1; the D match is possibly TRBD1 or TRBD2, with 5 bases aligned in each. This clonotype was obtained from a human donor with classical Hodgkin lymphoma. The bases are TGTGCTAGTGGACGAAACCTGGGGACGGCTACACGTGAGCAGTTCTTC. Translated, it gives CASGRNLGTATREQFF.